Shown below are 2 T cell receptor beta chains from a single sample sequenced in a study of shared clonotypes between healthy human individuals. Naive CD8 isolation took CD45RO-negative cells positively selected for CCR7 and excluded terminally differentiated effector memory CD45RA+ cells. Clones were read by immunoSEQ multiplex PCR, and TCRdb kept only the in-frame ones, dropping some. The data hold some 2 million clones, with about 95% observed a single time. Sequences were obtained from naive CD8+ T cells sorted from blood. These receptors all come from a man younger than 35 in good health.

This chain connects TRBV4-1 to TRBJ2-1, with D unresolved. This CDR3 has 12 amino acids. Germline V gene data show CDR1 as MGHRA and CDR2 as YSYEKL. V was shortened by 0 bases and J by 13 bases, with 10 bases between the two germline ends. The CDR3 sequence is CASSQEGPDQFF. CDR3 coding DNA: TGCGCCAGCAGCCAAGAAGGTCCGGACCAGTTCTTC.

V gene TRBV9 combines with J gene TRBJ1-1; D is perhaps TRBD1 (5 bases). The CDR3 length is 15 residues. V was shortened by 3 bases and J by 3 bases, with 15 bases between the two germline ends. The germline gives CDR1 SGDLS, CDR2 YYNGEE. CDR3 amino acids: CASSEGPRGDTEAFF. CDR3 coding DNA: TGTGCCAGCAGCGAGGGGCCTCGCGGGGACACTGAAGCTTTCTTT.